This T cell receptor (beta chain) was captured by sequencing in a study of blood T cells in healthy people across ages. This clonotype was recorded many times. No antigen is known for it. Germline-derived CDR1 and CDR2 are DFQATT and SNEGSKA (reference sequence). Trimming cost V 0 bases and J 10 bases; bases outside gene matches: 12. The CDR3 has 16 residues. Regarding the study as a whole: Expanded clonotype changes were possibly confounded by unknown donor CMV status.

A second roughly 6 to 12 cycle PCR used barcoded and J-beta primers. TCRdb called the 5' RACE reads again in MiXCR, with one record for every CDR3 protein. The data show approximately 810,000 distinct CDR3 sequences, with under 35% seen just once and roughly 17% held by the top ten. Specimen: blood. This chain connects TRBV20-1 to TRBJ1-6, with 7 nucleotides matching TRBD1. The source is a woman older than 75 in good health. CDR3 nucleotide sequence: TGCAGTGCTAGAGACGGGTCGACAGGGTGGGCATCACCCCTCCACTTT. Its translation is CSARDGSTGWASPLHF.